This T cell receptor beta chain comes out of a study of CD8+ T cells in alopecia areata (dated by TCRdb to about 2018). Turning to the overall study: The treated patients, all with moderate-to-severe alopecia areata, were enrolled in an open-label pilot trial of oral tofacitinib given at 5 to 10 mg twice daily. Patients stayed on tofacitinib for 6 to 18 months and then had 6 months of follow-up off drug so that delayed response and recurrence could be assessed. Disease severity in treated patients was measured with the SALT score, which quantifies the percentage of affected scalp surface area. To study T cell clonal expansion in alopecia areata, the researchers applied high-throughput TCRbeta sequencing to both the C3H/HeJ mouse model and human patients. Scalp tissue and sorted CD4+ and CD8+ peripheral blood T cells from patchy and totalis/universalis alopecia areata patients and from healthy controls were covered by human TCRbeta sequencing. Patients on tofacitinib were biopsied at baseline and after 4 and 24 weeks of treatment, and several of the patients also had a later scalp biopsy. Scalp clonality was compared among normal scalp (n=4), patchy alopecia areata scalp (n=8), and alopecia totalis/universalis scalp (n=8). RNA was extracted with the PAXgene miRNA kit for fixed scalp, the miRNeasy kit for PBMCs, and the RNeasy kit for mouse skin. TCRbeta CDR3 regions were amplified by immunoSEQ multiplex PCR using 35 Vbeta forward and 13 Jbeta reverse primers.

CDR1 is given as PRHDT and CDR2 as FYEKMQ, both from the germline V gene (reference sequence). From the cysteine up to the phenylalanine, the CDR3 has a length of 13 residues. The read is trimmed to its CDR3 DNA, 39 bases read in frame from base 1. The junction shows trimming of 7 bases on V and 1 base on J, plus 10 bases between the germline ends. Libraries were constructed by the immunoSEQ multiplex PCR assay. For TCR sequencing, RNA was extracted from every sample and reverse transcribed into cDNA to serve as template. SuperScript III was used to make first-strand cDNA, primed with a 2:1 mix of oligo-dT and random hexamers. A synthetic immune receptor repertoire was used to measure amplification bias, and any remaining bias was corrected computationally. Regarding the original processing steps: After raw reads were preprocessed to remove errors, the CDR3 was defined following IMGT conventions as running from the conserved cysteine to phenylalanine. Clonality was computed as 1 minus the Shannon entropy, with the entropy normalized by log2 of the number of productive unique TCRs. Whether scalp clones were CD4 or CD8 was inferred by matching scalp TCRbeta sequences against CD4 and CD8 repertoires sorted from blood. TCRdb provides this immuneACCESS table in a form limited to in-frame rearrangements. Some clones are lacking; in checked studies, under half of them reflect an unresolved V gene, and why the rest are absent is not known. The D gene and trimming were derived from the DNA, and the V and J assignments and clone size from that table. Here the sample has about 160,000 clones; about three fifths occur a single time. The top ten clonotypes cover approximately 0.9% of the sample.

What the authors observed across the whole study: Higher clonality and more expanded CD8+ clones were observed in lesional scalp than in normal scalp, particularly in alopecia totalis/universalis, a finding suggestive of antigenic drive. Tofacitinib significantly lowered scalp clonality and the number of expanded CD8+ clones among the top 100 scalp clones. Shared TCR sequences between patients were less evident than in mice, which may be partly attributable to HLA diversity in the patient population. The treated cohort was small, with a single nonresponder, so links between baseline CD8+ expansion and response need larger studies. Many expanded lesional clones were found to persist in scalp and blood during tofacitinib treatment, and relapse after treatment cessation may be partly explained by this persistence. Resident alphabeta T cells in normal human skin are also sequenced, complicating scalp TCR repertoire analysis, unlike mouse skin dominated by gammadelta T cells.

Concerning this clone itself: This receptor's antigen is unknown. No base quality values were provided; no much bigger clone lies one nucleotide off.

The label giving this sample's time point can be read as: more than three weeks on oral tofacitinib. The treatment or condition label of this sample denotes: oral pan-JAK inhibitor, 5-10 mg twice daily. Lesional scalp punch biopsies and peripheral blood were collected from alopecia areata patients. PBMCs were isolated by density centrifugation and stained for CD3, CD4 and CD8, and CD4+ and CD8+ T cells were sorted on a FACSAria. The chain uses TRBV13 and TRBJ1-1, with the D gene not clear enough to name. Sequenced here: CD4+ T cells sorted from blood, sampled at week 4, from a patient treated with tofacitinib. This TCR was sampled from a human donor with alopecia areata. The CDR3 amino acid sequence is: CASTYGANTEAFF. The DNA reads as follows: TGTGCCAGCACCTACGGAGCGAACACTGAAGCTTTCTTT.